The clone carrying this T cell receptor (beta chain) was counted only a few times. Its antigen is unidentified. The study ran its PCR with 60 Vbeta and 13 Jbeta primers. The repertoire was sequenced with immunoSEQ multiplex PCR; TCRdb's copy has only in-frame clones and lacks some. The sample lists about 120,000 clones, 9.5% seen once, with over 2.5% in the top ten. Germline V gene sequence: CDR1 SGDLS, CDR2 YYNGEE. The length of the CDR3 is 15 residues. V gave up 0 bases and J gave up 4 bases; unmatched junction bases: 5. The data were taken from a study of cytomegalovirus exposure and HLA in healthy donors. Findings and limits, study-wide: 150 to 200 TCR beta chains were listed as cytomegalovirus-associated. It was likely that a cluster of highly shared sequence variants was a sequencing artifact. Presence/absence analysis assumed near-uniform sequencing depth across donors.

Sequencing was carried out using PBMCs. The clonotype originates from a man aged 25 to 40 in good health and CMV-seronegative. The chain has TRBV9 and TRBJ2-7, with 9 nucleotides matching TRBD2. The CDR3: CASSVEAGGPYEQYF. CDR3 DNA sequence: TGTGCCAGCAGCGTAGAGGCGGGGGGGCCTTACGAGCAGTACTTC.